The T cell receptor beta chain described here comes from a study of T cell repertoires in cytomegalovirus infection. The wider study: Public TCR beta signatures marked donors with CMV infection and the matching HLA. The study's findings and limits: Carriers of CMV and the relevant HLA type were discriminated by public TCR beta frequency. HLA-C-restricted CMV-specific TCR beta clonotypes were dominant in the ex vivo response.

Germline assignment: CDR1 LGHNA and CDR2 YSLEER. The V end was cut by 4 bases, the J end by 4 bases, with 16 bases between. The CDR3 is 15 amino acids. TCRdb reprocessed the reads with MiXCR, giving one entry per CDR3 protein. The sample lists fewer than 550,000 distinct CDR3 sequences, 26% occurring once. This clonotype was recorded only once. The antigen remains unidentified. The material sequenced was PBMCs. The chain employs TRBV4-3 and TRBJ2-5; D is unresolved. The sequence came from a human donor in good health (CMV status not recorded). Some clones in this sample may be carry-over from other donors' samples. The DNA of the CDR3 is TGCGCCAGCAGCCCGCTTTCTGGATGGAGAGAGACCCAGTACTTC. Translating gives CASSPLSGWRETQYF.